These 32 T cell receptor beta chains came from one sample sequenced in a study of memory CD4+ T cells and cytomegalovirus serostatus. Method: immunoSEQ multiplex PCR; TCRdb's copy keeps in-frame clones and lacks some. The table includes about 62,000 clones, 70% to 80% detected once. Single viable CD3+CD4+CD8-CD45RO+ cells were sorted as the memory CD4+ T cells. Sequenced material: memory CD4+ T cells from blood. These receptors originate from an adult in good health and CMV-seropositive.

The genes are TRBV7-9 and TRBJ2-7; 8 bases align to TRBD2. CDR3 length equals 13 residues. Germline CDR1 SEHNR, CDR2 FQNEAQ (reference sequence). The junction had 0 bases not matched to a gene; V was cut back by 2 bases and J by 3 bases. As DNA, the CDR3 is TGTGCCAGCAGCTTACTAGCGGGCTACGAGCAGTACTTC. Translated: CASSLLAGYEQYF.

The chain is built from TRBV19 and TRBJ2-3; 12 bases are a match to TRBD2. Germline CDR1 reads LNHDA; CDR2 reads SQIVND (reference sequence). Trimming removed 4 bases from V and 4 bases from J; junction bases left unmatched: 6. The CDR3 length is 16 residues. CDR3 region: CASSTRLAGAPDTQYF. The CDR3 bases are TGTGCCAGTAGTACTCGACTAGCGGGGGCCCCAGATACGCAGTATTTT.

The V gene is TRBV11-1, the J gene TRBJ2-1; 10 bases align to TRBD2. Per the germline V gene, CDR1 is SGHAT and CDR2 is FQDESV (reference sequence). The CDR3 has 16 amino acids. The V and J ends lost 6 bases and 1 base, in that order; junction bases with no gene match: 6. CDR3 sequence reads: CASRPKRGGSYNEQFF. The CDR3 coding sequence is TGTGCCAGCAGACCAAAGCGGGGGGGTTCCTACAATGAGCAGTTCTTC.

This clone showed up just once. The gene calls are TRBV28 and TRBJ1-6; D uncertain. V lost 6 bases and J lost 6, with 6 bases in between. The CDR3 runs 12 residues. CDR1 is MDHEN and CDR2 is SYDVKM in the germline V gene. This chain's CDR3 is CASSLTNSPLHF. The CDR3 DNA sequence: TGTGCCAGCAGCCTCACTAATTCACCCCTCCACTTT.

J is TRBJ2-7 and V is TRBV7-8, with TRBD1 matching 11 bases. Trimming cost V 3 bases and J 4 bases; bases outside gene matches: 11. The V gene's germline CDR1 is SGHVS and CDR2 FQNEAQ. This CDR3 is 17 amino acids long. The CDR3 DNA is TGTGCCAGCAGCTTGGGCCTAGGACAGGGGGCGGGTTACGAGCAGTACTTC. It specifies CASSLGLGQGAGYEQYF. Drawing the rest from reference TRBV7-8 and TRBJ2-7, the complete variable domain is GAGVSQSPRYKVAKRGQDVALRCDPISGHVSLFWYQQALGQGPEFLTYFQNEAQLDKSGLPSDRFFAERPEGSVSTLKIQRTQQEDSAVYLCASSLGLGQGAGYEQYFGPGTRLTVT.

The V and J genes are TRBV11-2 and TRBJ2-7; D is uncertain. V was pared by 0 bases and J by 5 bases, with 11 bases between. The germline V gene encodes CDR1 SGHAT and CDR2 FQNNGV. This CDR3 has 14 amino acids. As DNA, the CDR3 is TGTGCCAGCAGCTTAGAACAACCTTCTGACGAGCAGTACTTC. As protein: CASSLEQPSDEQYF.

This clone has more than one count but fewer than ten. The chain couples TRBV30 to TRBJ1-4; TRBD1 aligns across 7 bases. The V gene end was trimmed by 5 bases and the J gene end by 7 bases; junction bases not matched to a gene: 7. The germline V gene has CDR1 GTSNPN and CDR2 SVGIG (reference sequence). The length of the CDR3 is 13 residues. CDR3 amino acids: CAWDQGVGEKLFF. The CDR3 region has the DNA TGTGCCTGGGATCAGGGGGTTGGTGAAAAACTGTTTTTT.

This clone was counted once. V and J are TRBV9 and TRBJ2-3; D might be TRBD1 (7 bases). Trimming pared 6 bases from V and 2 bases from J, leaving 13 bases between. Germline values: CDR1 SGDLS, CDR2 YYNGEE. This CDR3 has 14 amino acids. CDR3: CASKGAGFTDTQYF. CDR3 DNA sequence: TGTGCCAGCAAGGGGGCGGGATTCACAGATACGCAGTATTTT.

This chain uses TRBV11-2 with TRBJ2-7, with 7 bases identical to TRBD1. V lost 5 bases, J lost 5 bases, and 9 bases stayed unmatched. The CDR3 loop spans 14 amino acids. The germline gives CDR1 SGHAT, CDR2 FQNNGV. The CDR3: CASSPGQLRDEQYF. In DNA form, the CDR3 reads TGTGCCAGCAGCCCGGGACAGCTCCGGGACGAGCAGTACTTC.

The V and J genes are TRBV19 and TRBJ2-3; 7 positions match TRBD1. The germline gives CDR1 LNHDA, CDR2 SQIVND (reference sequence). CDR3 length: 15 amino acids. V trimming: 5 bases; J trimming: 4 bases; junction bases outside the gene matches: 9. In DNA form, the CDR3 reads TGTGCCAGTAGTCCCACAGGGGAGAGGGCAGATACGCAGTATTTT. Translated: CASSPTGERADTQYF.

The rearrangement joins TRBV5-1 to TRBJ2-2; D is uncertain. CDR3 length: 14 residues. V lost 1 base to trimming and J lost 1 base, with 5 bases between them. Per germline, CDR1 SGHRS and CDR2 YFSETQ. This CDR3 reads CASSLQRNTGELFF. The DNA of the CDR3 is TGCGCCAGCAGCTTGCAGCGGAACACCGGGGAGCTGTTTTTT.

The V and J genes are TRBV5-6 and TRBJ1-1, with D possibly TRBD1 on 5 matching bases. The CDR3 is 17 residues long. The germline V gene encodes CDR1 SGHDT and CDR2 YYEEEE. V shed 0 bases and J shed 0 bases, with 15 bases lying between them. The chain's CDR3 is CASSLGPGPGMNTEAFF. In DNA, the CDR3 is TGTGCCAGCAGCTTGGGCCCAGGGCCGGGGATGAACACTGAAGCTTTCTTT.

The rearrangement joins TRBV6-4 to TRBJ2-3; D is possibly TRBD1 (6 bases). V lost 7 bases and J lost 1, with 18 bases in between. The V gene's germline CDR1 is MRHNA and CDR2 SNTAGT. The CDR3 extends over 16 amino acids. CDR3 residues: CASTNAHRDRTDTQYF. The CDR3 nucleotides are TGTGCCAGCACCAACGCCCACAGGGATCGCACAGATACGCAGTATTTT.

CDR3 in DNA: TGCGCCAGCAGCCAAGACAGTAGCAGCTACGAGCAGTACTTC. It is translated as CASSQDSSSYEQYF. The chain carries TRBV4-1 and TRBJ2-7; D remains ambiguous. The CDR3 loop spans 14 amino acids. CDR1 is MGHRA, CDR2 YSYEKL, per germline. The V gene lost 0 bases and the J gene lost 3 bases, with 9 bases spanning the gap.

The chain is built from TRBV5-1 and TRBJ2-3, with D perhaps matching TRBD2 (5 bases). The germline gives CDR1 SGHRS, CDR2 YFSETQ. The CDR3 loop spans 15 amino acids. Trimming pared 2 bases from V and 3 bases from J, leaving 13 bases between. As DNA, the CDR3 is TGCGCCAGCAGCTTCACAGCGGATTATACAGATACGCAGTATTTT. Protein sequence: CASSFTADYTDTQYF.

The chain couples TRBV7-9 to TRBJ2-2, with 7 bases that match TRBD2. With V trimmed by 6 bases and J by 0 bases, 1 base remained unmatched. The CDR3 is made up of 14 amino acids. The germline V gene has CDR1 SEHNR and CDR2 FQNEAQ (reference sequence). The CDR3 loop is CASRGGANTGELFF. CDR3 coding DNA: TGTGCCAGCAGGGGAGGGGCGAACACCGGGGAGCTGTTTTTT.

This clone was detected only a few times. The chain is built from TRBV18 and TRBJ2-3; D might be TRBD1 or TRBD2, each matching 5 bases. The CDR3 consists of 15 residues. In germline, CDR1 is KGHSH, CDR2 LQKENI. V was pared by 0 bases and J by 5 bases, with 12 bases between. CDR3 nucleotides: TGTGCCAGCTCACCACCGGGGCCCCGGGGAGATACGCAGTATTTT. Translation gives CASSPPGPRGDTQYF.

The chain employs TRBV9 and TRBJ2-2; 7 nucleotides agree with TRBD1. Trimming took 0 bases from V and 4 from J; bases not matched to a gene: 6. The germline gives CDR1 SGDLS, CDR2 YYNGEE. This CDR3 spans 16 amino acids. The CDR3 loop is CASSVGGQIFTGELFF. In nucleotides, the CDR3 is TGTGCCAGCAGCGTAGGGGGACAGATTTTCACCGGGGAGCTGTTTTTT.

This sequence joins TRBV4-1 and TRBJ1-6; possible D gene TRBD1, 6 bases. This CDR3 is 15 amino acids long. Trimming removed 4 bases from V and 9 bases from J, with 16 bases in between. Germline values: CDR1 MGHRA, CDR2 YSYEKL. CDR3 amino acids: CASSRTMGAGSPLHF. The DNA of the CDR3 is TGCGCCAGCAGCCGAACTATGGGGGCCGGTTCACCCCTCCACTTT.

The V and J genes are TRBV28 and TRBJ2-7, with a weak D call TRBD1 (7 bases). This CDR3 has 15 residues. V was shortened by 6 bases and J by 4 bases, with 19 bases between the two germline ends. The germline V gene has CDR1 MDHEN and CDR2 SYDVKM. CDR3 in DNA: TGTGCCAGCAGCACATGGGTACAGGGGAGGTACGAGCAGTACTTC. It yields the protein CASSTWVQGRYEQYF.

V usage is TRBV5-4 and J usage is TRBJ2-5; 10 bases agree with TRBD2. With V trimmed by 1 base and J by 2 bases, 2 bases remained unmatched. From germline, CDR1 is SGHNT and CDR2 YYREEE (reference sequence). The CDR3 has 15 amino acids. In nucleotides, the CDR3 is TGTGCCAGCAGCTTGTCTAGCGGGGGACAAGAGACCCAGTACTTC. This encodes CASSLSSGGQETQYF.

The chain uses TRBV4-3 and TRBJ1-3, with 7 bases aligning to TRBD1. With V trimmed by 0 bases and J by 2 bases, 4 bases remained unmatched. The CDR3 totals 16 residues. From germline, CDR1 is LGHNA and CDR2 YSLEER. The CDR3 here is CASSQDSTGTGNTIYF. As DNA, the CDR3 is TGCGCCAGCAGCCAAGATTCGACAGGGACTGGAAACACCATATATTTT.

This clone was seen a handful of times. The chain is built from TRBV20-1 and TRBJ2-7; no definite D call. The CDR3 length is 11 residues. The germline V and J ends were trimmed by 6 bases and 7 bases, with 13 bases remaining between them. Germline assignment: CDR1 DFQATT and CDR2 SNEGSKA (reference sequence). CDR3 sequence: CSATGWAEQYF. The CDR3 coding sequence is TGCAGTGCGACCGGGTGGGCGGAGCAGTACTTC.

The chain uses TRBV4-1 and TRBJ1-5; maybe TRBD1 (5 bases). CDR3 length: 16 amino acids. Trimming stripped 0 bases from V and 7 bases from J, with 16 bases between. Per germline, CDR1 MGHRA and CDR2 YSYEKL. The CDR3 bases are TGCGCCAGCAGCCAAGAAGTGGGGAGGGGCGGGCAGCCCCAGCATTTT. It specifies CASSQEVGRGGQPQHF.

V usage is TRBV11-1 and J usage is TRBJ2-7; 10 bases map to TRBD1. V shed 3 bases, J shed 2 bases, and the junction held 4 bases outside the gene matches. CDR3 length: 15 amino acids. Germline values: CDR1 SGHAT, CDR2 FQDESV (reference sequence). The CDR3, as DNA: TGTGCCAGCAGCTTTCCGGGACAGGGGACCTACGAGCAGTACTTC. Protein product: CASSFPGQGTYEQYF.

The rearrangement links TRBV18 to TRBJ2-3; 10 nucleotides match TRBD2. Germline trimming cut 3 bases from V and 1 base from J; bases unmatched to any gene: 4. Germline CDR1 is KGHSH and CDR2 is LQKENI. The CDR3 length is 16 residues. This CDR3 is CASSPSSGGRTDTQYF. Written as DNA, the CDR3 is TGTGCCAGCTCACCTTCTAGCGGGGGCCGCACAGATACGCAGTATTTT.

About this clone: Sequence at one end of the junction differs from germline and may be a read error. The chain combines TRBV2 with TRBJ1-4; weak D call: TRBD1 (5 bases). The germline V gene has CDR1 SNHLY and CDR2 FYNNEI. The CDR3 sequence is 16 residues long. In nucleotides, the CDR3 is TGTGCCAGCAGAGAAGGGCGGGACTCACTGCGGGAAAAACTGTTTTTT. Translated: CASREGRDSLREKLFF. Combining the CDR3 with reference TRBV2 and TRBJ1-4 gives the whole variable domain EPEVTQTPSHQVTQMGQEVILRCVPISNHLYFYWYRQILGQKVEFLVSFYNNEISEKSEIFDDQFSVERPDGSNFTLKIRSTKLEDSAMYFCASREGRDSLREKLFFGSGTQLSVL.

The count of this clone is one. The CDR3 sequence is CAWSRQELTGDTQYF. DNA of the CDR3: TGTGCCTGGAGCCGTCAGGAACTTACGGGAGATACGCAGTATTTT. The chain joins TRBV30 to TRBJ2-3; unclear D gene. Trimming left V 3 bases short and J 5 bases short, with 18 bases between. This CDR3 comprises 15 residues. Germline lookup yields CDR1 GTSNPN and CDR2 SVGIG (reference sequence).

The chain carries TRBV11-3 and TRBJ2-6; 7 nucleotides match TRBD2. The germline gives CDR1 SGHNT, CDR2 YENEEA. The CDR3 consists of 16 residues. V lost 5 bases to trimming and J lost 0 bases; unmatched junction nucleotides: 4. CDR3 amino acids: CASSPGGFSGANVLTF. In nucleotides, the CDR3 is TGTGCCAGCAGCCCGGGAGGTTTCTCTGGGGCCAACGTCCTGACTTTC.

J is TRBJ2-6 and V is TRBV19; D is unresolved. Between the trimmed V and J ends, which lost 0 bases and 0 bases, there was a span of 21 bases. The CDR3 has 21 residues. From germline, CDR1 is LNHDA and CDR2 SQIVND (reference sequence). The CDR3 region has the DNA TGTGCCAGTAGTATAGATCAAAGGCTGAACAGTGTAAGCTCTGGGGCCAACGTCCTGACTTTC. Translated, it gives CASSIDQRLNSVSSGANVLTF.

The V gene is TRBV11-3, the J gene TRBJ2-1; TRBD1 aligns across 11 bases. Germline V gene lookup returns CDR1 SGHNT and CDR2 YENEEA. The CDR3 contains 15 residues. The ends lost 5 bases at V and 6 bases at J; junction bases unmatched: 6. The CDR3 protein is CASSLGGQGVNEQFF. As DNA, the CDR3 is TGTGCCAGCAGCCTCGGGGGACAGGGGGTCAATGAGCAGTTCTTC.

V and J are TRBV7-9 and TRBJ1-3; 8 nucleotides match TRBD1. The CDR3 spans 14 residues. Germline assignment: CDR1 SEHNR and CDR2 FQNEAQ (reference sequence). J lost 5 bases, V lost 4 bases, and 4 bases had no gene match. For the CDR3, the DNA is TGTGCCAGCAGCTGGACAGGGCTAAGAAACACCATATATTTT. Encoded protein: CASSWTGLRNTIYF.